The entry below describes one T cell receptor beta chain. Its cognate antigen is unknown. This specimen belongs to a study of beta chain features in type 1 diabetes. Study-level points and caveats: Type 1 diabetes patients had TCRB CDR3s that were shorter (moderately but significantly so) in all four CD4+ subsets.

Expressed TCRB transcripts were sequenced because the isolated RNA had all been reverse transcribed beforehand. Read counts averaged around 3.9 million for samples of naive, central memory and regulatory T cells. Produced via immunoSEQ multiplex PCR; TCRdb's table is partial and in-frame only. Of some 700,000 clones listed, roughly 12% are singletons. The material sequenced was naive CD4+ T cells from blood. The sequence came from a man aged 18 to 29 with type 1 diabetes.

The CDR3 DNA sequence: TGTGCTAGTGGTTTGATACCCTGGACAGGGCTTAATTCACCCCTCCACTTT. Amino acids: CASGLIPWTGLNSPLHF. The chain links TRBV12-5 to TRBJ1-6, with 8 bases identical to TRBD1. Trimming took 2 bases from V and 6 from J; bases not matched to a gene: 9. The CDR3 runs 17 residues. Germline V gene data show CDR1 as LGHNT and CDR2 as FRNRAP.